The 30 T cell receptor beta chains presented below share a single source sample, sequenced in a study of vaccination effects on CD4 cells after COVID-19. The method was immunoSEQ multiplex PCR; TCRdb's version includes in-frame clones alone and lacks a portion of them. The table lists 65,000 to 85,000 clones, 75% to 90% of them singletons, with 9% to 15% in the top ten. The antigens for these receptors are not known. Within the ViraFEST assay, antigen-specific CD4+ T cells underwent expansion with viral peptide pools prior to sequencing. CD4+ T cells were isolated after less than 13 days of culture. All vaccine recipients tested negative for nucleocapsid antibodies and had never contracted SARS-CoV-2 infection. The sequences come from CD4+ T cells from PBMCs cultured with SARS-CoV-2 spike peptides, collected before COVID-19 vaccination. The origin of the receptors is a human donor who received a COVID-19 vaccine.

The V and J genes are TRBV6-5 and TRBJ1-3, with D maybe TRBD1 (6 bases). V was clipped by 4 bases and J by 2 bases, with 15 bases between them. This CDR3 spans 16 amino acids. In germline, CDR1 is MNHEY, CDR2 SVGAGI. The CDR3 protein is CASSSAGALAGNTIYF. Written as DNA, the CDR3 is TGTGCCAGCAGTTCAGCAGGGGCCCTGGCTGGAAACACCATATATTTT.

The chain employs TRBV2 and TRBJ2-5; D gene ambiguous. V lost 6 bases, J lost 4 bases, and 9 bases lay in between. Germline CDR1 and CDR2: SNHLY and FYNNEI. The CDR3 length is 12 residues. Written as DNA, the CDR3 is TGTGCCAGCAGGGGCGGTCGAGAGACCCAGTACTTC. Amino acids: CASRGGRETQYF.

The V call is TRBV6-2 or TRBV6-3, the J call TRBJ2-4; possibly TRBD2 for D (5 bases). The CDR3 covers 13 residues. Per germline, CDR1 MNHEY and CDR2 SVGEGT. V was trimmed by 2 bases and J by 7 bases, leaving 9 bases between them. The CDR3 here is CASSYGENNIQYF. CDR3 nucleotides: TGTGCCAGCAGTTACGGGGAGAACAACATTCAGTACTTC.

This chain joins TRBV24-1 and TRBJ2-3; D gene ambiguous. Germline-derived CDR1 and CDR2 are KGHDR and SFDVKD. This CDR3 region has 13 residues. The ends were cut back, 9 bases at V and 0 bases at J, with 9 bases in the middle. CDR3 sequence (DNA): TGTGCCACCTCGGCCGGAAGCACAGATACGCAGTATTTT. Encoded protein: CATSAGSTDTQYF.

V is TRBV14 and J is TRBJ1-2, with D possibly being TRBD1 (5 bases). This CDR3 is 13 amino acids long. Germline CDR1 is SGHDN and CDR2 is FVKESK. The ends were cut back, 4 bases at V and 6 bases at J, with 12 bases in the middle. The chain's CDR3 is CASSLRLGDGYTF. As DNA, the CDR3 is TGTGCCAGCAGCCTTCGTTTGGGGGATGGCTACACCTTC.

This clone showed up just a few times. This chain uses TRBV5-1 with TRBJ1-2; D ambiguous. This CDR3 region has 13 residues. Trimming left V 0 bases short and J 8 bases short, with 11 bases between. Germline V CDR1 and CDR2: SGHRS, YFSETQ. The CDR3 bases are TGCGCCAGCAGCTTGGATCCGGGCCAAGGCTACACCTTC. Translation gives CASSLDPGQGYTF.

The chain's CDR3 is CASSAGARSYNEQFF. In DNA form, the CDR3 reads TGTGCCAGCAGCGCGGGGGCCAGGTCCTACAATGAGCAGTTCTTC. The chain joins TRBV5-6 to TRBJ2-1; perhaps TRBD2 as D (7 bases). Germline V gives CDR1 SGHDT, CDR2 YYEEEE. CDR3 length: 15 residues. V was trimmed by 4 bases and J by 1 base, leaving 12 bases between them.

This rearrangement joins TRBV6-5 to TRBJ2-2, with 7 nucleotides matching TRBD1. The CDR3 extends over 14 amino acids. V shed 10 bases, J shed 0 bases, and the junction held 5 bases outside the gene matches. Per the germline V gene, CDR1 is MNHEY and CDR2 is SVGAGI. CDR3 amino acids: CATVDRANTGELFF. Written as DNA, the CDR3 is TGTGCCACTGTAGACAGGGCGAACACCGGGGAGCTGTTTTTT.

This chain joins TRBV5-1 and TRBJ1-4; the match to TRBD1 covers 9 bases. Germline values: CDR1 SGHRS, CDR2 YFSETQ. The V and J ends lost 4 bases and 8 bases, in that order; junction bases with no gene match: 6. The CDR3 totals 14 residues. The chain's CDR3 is CASSPLGTGEKLFF. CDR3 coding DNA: TGCGCCAGCAGCCCGCTCGGGACAGGGGAAAAACTGTTTTTT.

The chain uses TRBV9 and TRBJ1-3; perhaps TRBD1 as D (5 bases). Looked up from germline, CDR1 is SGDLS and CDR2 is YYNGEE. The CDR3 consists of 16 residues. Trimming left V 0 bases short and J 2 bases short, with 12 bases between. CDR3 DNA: TGTGCCAGCAGCGTAGCTACAGGCTGGGCTGGAAACACCATATATTTT. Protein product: CASSVATGWAGNTIYF. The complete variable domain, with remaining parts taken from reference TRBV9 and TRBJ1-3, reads DSGVTQTPKHLITATGQRVTLRCSPRSGDLSVYWYQQSLDQGLQFLIQYYNGEERAKGNILERFSAQQFPDLHSELNLSSLELGDSALYFCASSVATGWAGNTIYFGEGSWLTVV.

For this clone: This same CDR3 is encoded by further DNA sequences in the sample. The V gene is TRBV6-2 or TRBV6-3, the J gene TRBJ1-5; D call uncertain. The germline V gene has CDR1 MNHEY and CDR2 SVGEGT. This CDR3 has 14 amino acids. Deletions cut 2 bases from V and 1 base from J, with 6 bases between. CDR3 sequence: CASSYGGSNQPQHF. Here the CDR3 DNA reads TGTGCCAGCAGTTACGGAGGGAGCAATCAGCCCCAGCATTTT.

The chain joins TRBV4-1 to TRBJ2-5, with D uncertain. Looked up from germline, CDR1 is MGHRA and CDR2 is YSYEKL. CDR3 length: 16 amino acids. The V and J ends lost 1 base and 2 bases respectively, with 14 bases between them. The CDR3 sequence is CASSQGMGLRQETQYF. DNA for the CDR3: TGCGCCAGCAGCCAAGGTATGGGCCTGAGGCAAGAGACCCAGTACTTC.

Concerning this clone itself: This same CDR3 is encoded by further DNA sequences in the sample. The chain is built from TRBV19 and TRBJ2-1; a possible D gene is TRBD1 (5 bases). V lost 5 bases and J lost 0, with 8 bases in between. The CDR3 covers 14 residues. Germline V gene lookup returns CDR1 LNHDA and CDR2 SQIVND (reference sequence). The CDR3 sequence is CASSRQSSYNEQFF. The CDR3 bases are TGTGCCAGTAGTCGACAGAGCTCCTACAATGAGCAGTTCTTC.

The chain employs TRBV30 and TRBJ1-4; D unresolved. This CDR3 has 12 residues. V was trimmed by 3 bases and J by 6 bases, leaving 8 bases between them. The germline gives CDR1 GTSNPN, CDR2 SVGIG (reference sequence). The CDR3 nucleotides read TGTGCCTGGAGCCGCTCCTATGAAAAACTGTTTTTT. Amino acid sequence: CAWSRSYEKLFF. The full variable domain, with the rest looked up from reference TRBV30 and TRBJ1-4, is SQTIHQWPATLVQPVGSPLSLECTVEGTSNPNLYWYRQAAGRGLQLLFYSVGIGQISSEVPQNLSASRPQDRQFILSSKKLLLSDSGFYLCAWSRSYEKLFFGSGTQLSVL.

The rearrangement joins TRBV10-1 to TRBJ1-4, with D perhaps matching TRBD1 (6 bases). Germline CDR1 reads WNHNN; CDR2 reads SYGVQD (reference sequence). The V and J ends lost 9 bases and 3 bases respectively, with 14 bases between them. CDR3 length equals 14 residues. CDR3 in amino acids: CARKPGVANEKLFF. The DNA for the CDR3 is TGCGCCAGAAAACCAGGGGTGGCTAATGAAAAACTGTTTTTT.

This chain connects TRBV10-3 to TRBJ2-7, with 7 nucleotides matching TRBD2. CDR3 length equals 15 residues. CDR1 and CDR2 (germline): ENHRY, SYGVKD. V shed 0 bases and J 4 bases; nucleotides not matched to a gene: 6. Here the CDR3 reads CAISESGTNIYEQYV. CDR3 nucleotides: TGTGCCATCAGTGAGTCGGGGACTAACATTTACGAGCAGTACGTC.

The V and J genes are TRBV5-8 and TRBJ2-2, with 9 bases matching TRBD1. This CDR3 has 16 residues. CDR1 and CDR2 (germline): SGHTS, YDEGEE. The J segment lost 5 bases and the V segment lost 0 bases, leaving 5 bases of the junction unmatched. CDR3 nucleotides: TGTGCCAGCAGCTTGGGGACAGGGGTACGGACCGGGGAGCTGTTTTTT. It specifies CASSLGTGVRTGELFF.

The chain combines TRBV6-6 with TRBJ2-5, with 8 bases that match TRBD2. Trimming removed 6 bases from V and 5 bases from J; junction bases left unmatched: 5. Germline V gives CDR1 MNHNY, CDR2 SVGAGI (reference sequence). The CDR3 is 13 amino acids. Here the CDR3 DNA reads TGTGCCAGCAGACCCCGGGGGGGTGAGACCCAGTACTTC. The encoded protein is CASRPRGGETQYF.

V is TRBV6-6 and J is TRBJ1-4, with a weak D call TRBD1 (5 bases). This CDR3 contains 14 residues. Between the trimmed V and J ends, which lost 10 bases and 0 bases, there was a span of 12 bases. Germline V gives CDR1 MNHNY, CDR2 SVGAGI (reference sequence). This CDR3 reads CATRVGATNEKLFF. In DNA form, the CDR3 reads TGTGCCACACGAGTGGGGGCAACTAATGAAAAACTGTTTTTT.

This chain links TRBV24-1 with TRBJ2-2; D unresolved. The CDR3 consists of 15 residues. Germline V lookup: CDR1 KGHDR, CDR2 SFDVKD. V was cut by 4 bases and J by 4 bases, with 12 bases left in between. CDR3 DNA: TGTGCCACCAGTGACCAAACACGCCCCACCGGGGAGCTGTTTTTT. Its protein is CATSDQTRPTGELFF.

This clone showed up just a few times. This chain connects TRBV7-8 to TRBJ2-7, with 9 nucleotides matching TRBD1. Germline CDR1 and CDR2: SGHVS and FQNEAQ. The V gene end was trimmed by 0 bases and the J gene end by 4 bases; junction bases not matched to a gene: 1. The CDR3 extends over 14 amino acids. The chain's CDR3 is CASSLADRGYEQYV. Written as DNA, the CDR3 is TGTGCCAGCAGCTTAGCGGACAGGGGATACGAGCAGTACGTC.

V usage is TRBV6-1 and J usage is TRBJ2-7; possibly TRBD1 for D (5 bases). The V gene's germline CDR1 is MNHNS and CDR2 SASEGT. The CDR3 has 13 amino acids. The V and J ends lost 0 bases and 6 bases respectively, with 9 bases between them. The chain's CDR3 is CASSEAPGREQYV. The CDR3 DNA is TGTGCCAGCAGTGAAGCCCCAGGGCGCGAGCAGTACGTC.

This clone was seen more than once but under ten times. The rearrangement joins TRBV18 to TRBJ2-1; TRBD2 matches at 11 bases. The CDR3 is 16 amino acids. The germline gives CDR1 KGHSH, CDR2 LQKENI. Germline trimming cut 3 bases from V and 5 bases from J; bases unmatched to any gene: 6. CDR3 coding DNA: TGTGCCAGCTCACCTCAGAGGGGACTAGCGGACAATGAGCAGTTCTTC. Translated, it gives CASSPQRGLADNEQFF. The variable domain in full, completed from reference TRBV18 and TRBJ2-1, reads NAGVMQNPRHLVRRRGQEARLRCSPMKGHSHVYWYRQLPEEGLKFMVYLQKENIIDESGMPKERFSAEFPKEGPSILRIQQVVRGDSAAYFCASSPQRGLADNEQFFGPGTRLTVL.

The CDR3 DNA reads TGTGCCAGCACGCGGTCCCCTTACGAGCAGTACGTC. Amino acid sequence: CASTRSPYEQYV. The chain recombines TRBV2 with TRBJ2-7, with D uncertain. The germline V and J ends were trimmed by 7 bases and 4 bases, with 11 bases remaining between them. CDR3 size: 12 residues. Germline V gives CDR1 SNHLY, CDR2 FYNNEI.

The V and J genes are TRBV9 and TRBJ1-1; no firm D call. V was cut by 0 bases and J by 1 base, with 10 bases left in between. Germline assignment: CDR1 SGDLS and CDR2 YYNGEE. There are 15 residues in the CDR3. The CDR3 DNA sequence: TGTGCCAGCAGCGTAGGGGGTCAGCAGAACACTGAAGCTTTCTTT. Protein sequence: CASSVGGQQNTEAFF.

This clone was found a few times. CDR3 residues: CASSPSGAFYGYTF. In DNA, the CDR3 is TGTGCCAGCTCACCCTCGGGGGCCTTCTATGGCTACACCTTC. This chain uses TRBV18 with TRBJ1-2; a possible D gene is TRBD1 (6 bases). The V end was cut by 3 bases, the J end by 4 bases, with 12 bases between. CDR3 length equals 14 residues. Germline V gene data show CDR1 as KGHSH and CDR2 as LQKENI.

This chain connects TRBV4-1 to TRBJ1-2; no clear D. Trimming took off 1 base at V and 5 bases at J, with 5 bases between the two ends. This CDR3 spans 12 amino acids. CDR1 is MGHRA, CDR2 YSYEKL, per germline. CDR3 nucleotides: TGCGCCAGCAGCCAAGGAAATTATGGCTACACCTTC. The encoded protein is CASSQGNYGYTF.

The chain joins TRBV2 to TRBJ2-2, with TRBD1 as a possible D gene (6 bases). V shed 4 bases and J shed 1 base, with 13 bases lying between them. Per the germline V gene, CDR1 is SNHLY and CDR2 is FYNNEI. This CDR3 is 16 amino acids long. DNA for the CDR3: TGTGCCAGCAGTGTTTTCGGACAGAGGAACACCGGGGAGCTGTTTTTT. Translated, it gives CASSVFGQRNTGELFF.

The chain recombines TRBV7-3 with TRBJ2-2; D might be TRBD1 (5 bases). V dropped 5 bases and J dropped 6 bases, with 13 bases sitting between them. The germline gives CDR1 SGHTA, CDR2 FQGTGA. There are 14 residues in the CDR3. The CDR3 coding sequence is TGTGCCAGCAGCCAGGAAGGGGCCCCCGGGGAGCTGTTTTTT. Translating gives CASSQEGAPGELFF.

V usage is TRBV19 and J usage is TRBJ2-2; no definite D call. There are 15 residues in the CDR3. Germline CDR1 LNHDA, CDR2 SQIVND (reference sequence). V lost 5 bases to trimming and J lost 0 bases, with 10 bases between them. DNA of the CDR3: TGTGCCAGTAGTTGGACGGCTACGAACACCGGGGAGCTGTTTTTT. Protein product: CASSWTATNTGELFF.